The 2 T cell receptor beta chains in this list originate from one sample, sequenced in a study of shared clonotypes between healthy human individuals. The data were produced by immunoSEQ multiplex PCR, yet TCRdb's version contains in-frame clones alone and is incomplete. This sample has approximately 1,000,000 clones, with roughly 80% found just once. The source material was memory CD4+ T cells from PBMCs. Documented subset: CD45RA-negative fraction. The receptors were gathered from a man between 18 and 35 years old in good health. Some clones in this sample may be carry-over from other donors' samples.

The V and J genes are TRBV6-6 and TRBJ2-7, with a weak D call TRBD1 (6 bases). The germline V gene has CDR1 MNHNY and CDR2 SVGAGI (reference sequence). V was pared by 2 bases and J by 3 bases, with 8 bases between. This CDR3 has 13 amino acids. The CDR3 region is CASSYGQNYEQYF. CDR3 coding DNA: TGTGCCAGCAGTTACGGACAGAACTACGAGCAGTACTTC.

V is TRBV9 and J is TRBJ1-5; D unclear. With 3 bases removed from V and 1 base from J, the gap between germline ends came to 5 bases. The germline CDR1 and CDR2 sequences are SGDLS and YYNGEE. This CDR3 region has 13 residues. The CDR3 bases are TGTGCCAGCAGCGACGGGAGCAATCAGCCCCAGCATTTT. This codes for CASSDGSNQPQHF. Together with reference TRBV9 and TRBJ1-5, the CDR3 gives the full variable domain: DSGVTQTPKHLITATGQRVTLRCSPRSGDLSVYWYQQSLDQGLQFLIQYYNGEERAKGNILERFSAQQFPDLHSELNLSSLELGDSALYFCASSDGSNQPQHFGDGTRLSIL.